A single sample is the source of the 3 T cell receptor beta chains below, sequenced in a study of shared clonotypes between healthy human individuals. Produced via immunoSEQ multiplex PCR; TCRdb's table is partial and in-frame only. This sample carries about 1 million clones, more than 60% of them seen once, and the ten largest clones take roughly 1.5%. Sequencing input: memory CD4+ T cells sorted from blood. Subset denoted: CD45RA-negative fraction. Receptor source: a man between 18 and 35 years old in good health.

About this clone: At the DNA level, this CDR3 is encoded by other sequences in the same sample as well. The chain employs TRBV9 and TRBJ2-1; possible D gene TRBD2, 5 bases. Deletions cut 0 bases from V and 1 base from J, with 11 bases between. CDR3 length: 16 residues. Per the germline V gene, CDR1 is SGDLS and CDR2 is YYNGEE. CDR3 sequence reads: CASSVVGRGSYNEQFF. In nucleotides, the CDR3 is TGTGCCAGCAGCGTAGTCGGGCGAGGGTCCTACAATGAGCAGTTCTTC.

The chain joins TRBV4-1 to TRBJ2-3, with TRBD1 identical over 7 bases. Losses at the gene ends were 4 bases for V and 2 bases for J; bases not matched to a gene: 12. The CDR3 runs 17 residues. CDR1 is MGHRA and CDR2 is YSYEKL in the germline V gene. CDR3 bases: TGCGCCAGCAGCCGAAACCAAGGACAGGCCGTCACAGATACGCAGTATTTT. Amino acids: CASSRNQGQAVTDTQYF.

This clone has just one count. The chain carries TRBV12-5 and TRBJ2-1; the D is unclear. The germline gives CDR1 LGHNT, CDR2 FRNRAP. Trimming removed 8 bases from V and 9 bases from J, with 14 bases in between. The CDR3 length is 12 residues. The CDR3, as DNA: TGTGCTAGTTCCTTCGATAGGTTTGAGCAGTTCTTC. Protein sequence: CASSFDRFEQFF. Full variable domain (rest looked up from reference TRBV12-5 and TRBJ2-1): DARVTQTPRHKVTEMGQEVTMRCQPILGHNTVFWYRQTMMQGLELLAYFRNRAPLDDSGMPKDRFSAEMPDATLATLKIQPSEPRDSAVYFCASSFDRFEQFFGPGTRLTVL.